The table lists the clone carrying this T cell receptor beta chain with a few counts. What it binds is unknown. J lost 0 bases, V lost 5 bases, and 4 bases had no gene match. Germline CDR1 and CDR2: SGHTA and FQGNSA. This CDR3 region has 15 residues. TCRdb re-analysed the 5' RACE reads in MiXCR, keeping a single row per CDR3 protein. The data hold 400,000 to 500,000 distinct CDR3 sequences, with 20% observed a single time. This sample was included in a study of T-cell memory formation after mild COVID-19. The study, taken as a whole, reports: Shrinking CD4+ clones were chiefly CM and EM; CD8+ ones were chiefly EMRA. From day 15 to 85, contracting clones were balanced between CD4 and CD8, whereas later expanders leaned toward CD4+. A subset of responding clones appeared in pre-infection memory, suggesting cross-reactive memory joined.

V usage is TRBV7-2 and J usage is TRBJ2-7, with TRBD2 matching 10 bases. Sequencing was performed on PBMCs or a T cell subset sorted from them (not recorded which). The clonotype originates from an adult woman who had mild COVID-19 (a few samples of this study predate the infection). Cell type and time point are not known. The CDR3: CASSIPSGSSYEQYF. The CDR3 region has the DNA TGTGCCAGCAGCATTCCTAGCGGGAGCTCCTACGAGCAGTACTTC.